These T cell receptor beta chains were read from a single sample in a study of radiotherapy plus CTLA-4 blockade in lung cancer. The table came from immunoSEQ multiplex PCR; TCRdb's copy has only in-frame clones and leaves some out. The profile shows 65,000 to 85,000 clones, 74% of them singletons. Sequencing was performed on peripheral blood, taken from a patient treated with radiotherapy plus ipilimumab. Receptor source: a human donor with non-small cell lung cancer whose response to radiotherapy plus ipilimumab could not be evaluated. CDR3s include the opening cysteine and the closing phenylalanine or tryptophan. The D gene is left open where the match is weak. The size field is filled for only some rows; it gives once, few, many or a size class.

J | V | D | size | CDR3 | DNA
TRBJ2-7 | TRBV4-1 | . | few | CASSQDEDRGIGYEQYF | TGCGCCAGCAGCCAAGATGAAGATAGGGGGATAGGCTACGAGCAGTACTTC
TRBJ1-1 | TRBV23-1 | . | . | CASSRALKNTEAFF | TGCGCCAGCAGTCGGGCCCTGAAGAACACTGAAGCTTTCTTT
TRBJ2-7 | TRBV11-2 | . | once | CASSLKAGGPFVAEQYF | TGTGCCAGCAGCTTAAAGGCCGGGGGGCCATTTGTGGCCGAGCAGTACTTC
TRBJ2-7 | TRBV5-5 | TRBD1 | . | CASSPRRTGTYEQYF | TGTGCCAGCAGCCCCCGCCGGACAGGAACCTACGAGCAGTACTTC
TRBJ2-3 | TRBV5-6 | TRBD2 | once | CASNLAGTLHTQYF | TGTGCCAGCAACCTAGCGGGGACCCTCCATACGCAGTATTTT
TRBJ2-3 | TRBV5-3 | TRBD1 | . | CARSPGTGFTDTQYF | TGTGCCAGAAGCCCTGGGACAGGATTTACAGATACGCAGTATTTT
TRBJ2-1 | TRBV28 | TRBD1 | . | CASSGQGVSYNEQFF | TGTGCCAGCAGTGGACAGGGGGTCTCGTACAATGAGCAGTTCTTC
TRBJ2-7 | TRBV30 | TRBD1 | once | CAWRARGLYEQYF | TGTGCCTGGAGAGCGAGGGGGCTGTACGAGCAGTACTTC
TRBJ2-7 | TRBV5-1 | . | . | CASSLGIGYEQYF | TGCGCCAGCAGCTTGGGAATCGGGTACGAGCAGTACTTC
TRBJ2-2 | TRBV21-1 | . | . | CASRTRDSHTGELFF | TGTGCCAGCAGGACACGGGACTCGCACACCGGGGAGCTGTTTTTT
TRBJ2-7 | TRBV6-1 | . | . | CASQDSSYEQYF | TGTGCCAGCCAGGACAGCTCCTACGAGCAGTACTTC
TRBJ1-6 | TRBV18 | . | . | CASSPSQNNSPLHF | TGTGCCAGCTCACCATCCCAGAATAATTCACCCCTCCACTTT
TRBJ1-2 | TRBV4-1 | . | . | CASSQLGPRYGYTF | TGCGCCAGCAGCCAATTGGGGCCTCGCTATGGCTACACCTTC
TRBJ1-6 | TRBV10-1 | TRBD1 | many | CASSMTGKVYNSPLHF | TGCGCCAGCAGCATGACAGGGAAAGTTTATAATTCACCCCTCCACTTT
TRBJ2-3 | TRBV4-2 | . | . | CASSPSRSTDTQYF | TGTGCCAGCAGCCCTAGTCGGAGCACAGATACGCAGTATTTT
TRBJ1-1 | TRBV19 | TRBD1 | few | CASSGDRGGGNTEAFF | TGTGCCAGTAGTGGCGACAGGGGTGGGGGGAACACTGAAGCTTTCTTT
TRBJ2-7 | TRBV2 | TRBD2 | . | CAGSTRLAGEDGGYF | TGTGCCGGCAGTACTCGACTAGCGGGAGAAGATGGGGGTTACTTC
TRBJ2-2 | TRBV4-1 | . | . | CASRTTWAAGELFF | TGCGCCAGCAGAACGACATGGGCTGCCGGGGAGCTGTTTTTT
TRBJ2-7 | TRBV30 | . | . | CAWSVSSYEQYF | TGTGCCTGGAGTGTCTCTTCCTACGAGCAGTACTTC
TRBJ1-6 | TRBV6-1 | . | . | CASSEGPAGSPLHF | TGTGCCAGCAGTGAGGGCCCGGCGGGTTCACCCCTCCACTTT
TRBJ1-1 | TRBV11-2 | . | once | CASRNDRRTEAFF | TGTGCCAGCAGAAACGACAGGAGGACTGAAGCTTTCTTT
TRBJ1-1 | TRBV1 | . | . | CTSSPGEGGEAFF | TGCACCAGCAGCCCTGGAGAAGGGGGAGAAGCTTTCTTT
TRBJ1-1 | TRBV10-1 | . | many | CASSARTEAFF | TGCGCCAGCAGTGCGCGGACTGAAGCTTTCTTT
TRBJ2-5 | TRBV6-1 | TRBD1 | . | CASEGQGGETQYF | TGTGCCAGCGAGGGACAGGGAGGAGAGACCCAGTACTTC
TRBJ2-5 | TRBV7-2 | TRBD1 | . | CASSSTGQGVTQYF | TGTGCCAGCAGCTCAACGGGACAGGGGGTGACCCAGTACTTC
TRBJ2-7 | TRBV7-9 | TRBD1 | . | CASSPRQGLQYF | TGTGCCAGCAGCCCCCGACAGGGGCTGCAGTACTTC
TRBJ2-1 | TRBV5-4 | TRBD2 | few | CASSRTGLVSGEQFF | TGTGCCAGCAGCCGAACGGGACTAGTTTCCGGTGAGCAGTTCTTC
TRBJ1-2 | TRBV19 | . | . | CASGGSWRYGYTF | TGTGCCAGTGGCGGCAGCTGGCGTTATGGCTACACCTTC
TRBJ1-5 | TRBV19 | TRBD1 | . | CASRITGDHQPQHF | TGTGCCAGTAGGATAACAGGGGATCATCAGCCCCAGCATTTT
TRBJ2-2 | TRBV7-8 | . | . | CASSLGGRSTGELFF | TGTGCCAGCAGCTTAGGAGGGCGATCAACCGGGGAGCTGTTTTTT
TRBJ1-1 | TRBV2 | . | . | CASINLGTLAEAFF | TGTGCCAGCATCAACCTCGGGACACTGGCTGAAGCTTTCTTT
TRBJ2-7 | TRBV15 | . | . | CATSRDPFSVLSSYEQYF | TGTGCCACCAGCAGAGATCCTTTCTCCGTACTTAGCTCCTACGAGCAGTACTTC
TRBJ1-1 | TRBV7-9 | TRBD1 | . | CASSSTGQVNTEAFF | TGTGCCAGCAGCTCTACGGGACAGGTGAACACTGAAGCTTTCTTT
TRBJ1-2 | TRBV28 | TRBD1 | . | CASSEGGGKDGYTF | TGTGCCAGCAGCGAAGGGGGCGGTAAGGATGGCTACACCTTC
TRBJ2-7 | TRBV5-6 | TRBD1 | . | CASSGDRGYSYEQYF | TGTGCCAGCAGCGGGGACAGGGGTTATTCCTACGAGCAGTACTTC
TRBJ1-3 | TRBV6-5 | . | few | CASSYPGGNTIYF | TGTGCCAGCAGTTACCCGGGAGGAAACACCATATATTTT
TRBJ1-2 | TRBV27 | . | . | CASSPGGQFYGYTF | TGTGCCAGCAGCCCGGGAGGACAGTTCTATGGCTACACCTTC
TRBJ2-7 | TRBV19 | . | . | CASSIDGPVPRGPDGQYEQYF | TGTGCCAGTAGTATAGATGGCCCGGTCCCCCGCGGGCCCGACGGGCAGTACGAGCAGTACTTC
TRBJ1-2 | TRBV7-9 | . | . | CASSYVVGSEGYGCTF | TGTGCCAGCAGCTACGTTGTGGGGTCTGAGGGTTATGGCTGCACCTTC
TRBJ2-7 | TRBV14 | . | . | CASSLTGFLAPYEQYF | TGTGCCAGCAGCCTAACAGGGTTCCTGGCCCCCTACGAGCAGTACTTC
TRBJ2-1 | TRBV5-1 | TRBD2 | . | CASSRTSGGWDEQFF | TGCGCCAGCAGCCGGACTAGCGGGGGGTGGGATGAGCAGTTCTTC
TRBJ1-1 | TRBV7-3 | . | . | CASSPPGSTEAFF | TGTGCCAGCAGCCCCCCAGGGTCCACTGAAGCTTTCTTT